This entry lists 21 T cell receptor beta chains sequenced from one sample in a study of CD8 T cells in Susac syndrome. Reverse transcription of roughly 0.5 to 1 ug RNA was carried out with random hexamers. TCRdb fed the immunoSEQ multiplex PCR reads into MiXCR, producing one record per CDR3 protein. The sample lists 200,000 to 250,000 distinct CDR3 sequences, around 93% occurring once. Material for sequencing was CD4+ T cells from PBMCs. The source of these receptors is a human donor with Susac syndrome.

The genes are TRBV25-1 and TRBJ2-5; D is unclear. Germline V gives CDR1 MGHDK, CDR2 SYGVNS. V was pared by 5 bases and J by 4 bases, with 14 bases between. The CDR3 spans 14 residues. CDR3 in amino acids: CASSPRAGGETQYF. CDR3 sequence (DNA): TGTGCCAGCAGTCCTCGGGCAGGCGGAGAGACCCAGTACTTC.

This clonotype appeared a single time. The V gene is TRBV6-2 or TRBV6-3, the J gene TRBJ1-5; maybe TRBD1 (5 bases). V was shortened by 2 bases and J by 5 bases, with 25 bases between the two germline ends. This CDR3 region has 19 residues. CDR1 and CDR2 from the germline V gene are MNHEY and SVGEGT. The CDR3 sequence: CASSYESGVGAILDQPQHF. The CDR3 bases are TGTGCCAGCAGTTACGAGAGCGGGGTAGGGGCTATCTTGGATCAGCCCCAGCATTTT.

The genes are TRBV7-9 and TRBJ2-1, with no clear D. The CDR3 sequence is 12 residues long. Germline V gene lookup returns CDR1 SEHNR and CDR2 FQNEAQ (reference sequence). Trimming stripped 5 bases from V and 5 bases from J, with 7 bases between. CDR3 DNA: TGTGCCAGCAGCCCACACCACAATGAGCAGTTCTTC. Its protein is CASSPHHNEQFF.

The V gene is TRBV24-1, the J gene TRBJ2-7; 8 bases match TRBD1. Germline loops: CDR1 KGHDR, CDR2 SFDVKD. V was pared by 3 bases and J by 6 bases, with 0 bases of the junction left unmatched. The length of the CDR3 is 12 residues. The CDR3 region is CATSDTGGEQYF. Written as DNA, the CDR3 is TGTGCCACCAGTGATACAGGGGGCGAGCAGTACTTC.

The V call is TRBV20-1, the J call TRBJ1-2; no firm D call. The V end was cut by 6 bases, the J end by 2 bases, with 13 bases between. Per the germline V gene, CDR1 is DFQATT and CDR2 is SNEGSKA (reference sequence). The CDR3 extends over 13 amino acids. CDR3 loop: CSAPENGNYGYTF. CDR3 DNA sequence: TGCAGTGCCCCAGAAAATGGGAACTATGGCTACACCTTC.

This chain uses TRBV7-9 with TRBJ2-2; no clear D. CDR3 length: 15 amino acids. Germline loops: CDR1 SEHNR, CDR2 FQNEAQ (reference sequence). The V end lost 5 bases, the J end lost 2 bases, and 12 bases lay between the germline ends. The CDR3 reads CASSRAVENTGELFF. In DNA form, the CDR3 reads TGTGCCAGCAGCCGGGCGGTGGAAAACACCGGGGAGCTGTTTTTT. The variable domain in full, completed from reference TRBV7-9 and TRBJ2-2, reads DTGVSQNPRHKITKRGQNVTFRCDPISEHNRLYWYRQTLGQGPEFLTYFQNEAQLEKSRLLSDRFSAERPKGSFSTLEIQRTEQGDSAMYLCASSRAVENTGELFFGEGSRLTVL.

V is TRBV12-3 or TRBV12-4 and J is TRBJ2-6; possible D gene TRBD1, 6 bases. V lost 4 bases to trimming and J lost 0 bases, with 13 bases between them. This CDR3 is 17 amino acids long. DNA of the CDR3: TGTGCCAGCAGTTCTACCGGACAGCCCTCTGGGGCCAACGTCCTGACTTTC. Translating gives CASSSTGQPSGANVLTF.

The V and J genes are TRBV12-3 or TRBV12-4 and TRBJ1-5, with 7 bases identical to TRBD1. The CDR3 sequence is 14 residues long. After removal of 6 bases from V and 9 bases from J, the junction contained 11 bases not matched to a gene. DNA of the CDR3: TGTGCCAGCAGGCCCGACAGGGAGGAAGGGCCCCAGCATTTT. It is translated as CASRPDREEGPQHF.

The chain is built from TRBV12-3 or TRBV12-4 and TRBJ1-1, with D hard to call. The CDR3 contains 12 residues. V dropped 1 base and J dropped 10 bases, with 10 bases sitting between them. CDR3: CASSLDRLTAFF. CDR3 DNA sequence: TGTGCCAGCAGTTTAGATCGGCTAACAGCTTTCTTT.

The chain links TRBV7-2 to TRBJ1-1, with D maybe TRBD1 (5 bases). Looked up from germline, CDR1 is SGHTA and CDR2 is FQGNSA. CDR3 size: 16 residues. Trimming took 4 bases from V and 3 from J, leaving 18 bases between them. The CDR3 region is CASSSPLGGGDTEAFF. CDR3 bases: TGTGCCAGCAGCTCCCCACTCGGGGGGGGAGACACTGAAGCTTTCTTT.

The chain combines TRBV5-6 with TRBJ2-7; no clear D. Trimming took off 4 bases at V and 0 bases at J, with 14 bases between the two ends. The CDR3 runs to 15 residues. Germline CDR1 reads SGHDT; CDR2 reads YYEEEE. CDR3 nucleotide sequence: TGTGCCAGCAGCACTGATCTCGAAGACTCCTACGAGCAGTACTTC. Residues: CASSTDLEDSYEQYF. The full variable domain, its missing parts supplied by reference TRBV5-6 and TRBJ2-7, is DAGVTQSPTHLIKTRGQQVTLRCSPKSGHDTVSWYQQALGQGPQFIFQYYEEEERQRGNFPDRFSGHQFPNYSSELNVNALLLGDSALYLCASSTDLEDSYEQYFGPGTRLTVT.

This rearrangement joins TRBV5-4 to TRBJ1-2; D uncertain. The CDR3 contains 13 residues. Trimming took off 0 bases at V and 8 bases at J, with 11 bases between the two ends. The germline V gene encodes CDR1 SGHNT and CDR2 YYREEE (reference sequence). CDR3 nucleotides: TGTGCCAGCAGCTTGGTATCAGGAGGAGGCTACACCTTC. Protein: CASSLVSGGGYTF.

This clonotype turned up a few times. The CDR3 loop reads CASGPGQTSHEQYF. The DNA of the CDR3 is TGTGCCAGCGGACCGGGACAGACAAGCCACGAGCAGTACTTC. The chain uses TRBV7-3 and TRBJ2-7, with 7 positions matching TRBD1. This CDR3 region has 14 residues. V dropped 8 bases and J dropped 5; count of bases not matched to a gene: 12. From germline, CDR1 is SGHTA and CDR2 FQGTGA.

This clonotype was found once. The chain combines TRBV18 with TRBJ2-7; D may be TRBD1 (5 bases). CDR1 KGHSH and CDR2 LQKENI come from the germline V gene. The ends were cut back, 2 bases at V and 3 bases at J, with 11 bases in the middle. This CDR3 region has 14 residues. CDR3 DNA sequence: TGTGCCAGCTCACCAACACAGGCGAGCTACGAGCAGTACTTC. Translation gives CASSPTQASYEQYF.

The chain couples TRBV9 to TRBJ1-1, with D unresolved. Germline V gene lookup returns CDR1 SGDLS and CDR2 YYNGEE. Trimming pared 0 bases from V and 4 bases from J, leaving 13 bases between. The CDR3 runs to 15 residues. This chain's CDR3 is CASSVGGRPGTEAFF. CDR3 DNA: TGTGCCAGCAGCGTAGGAGGTCGGCCAGGCACTGAAGCTTTCTTT. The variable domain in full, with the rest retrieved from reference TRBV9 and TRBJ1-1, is DSGVTQTPKHLITATGQRVTLRCSPRSGDLSVYWYQQSLDQGLQFLIQYYNGEERAKGNILERFSAQQFPDLHSELNLSSLELGDSALYFCASSVGGRPGTEAFFGQGTRLTVV.

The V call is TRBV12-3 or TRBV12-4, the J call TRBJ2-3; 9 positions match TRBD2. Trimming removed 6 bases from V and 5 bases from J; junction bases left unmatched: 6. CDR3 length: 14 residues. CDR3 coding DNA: TGTGCCAGCAGGGCGGGGGGGCAGGGAGATACGCAGTATTTT. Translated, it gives CASRAGGQGDTQYF.

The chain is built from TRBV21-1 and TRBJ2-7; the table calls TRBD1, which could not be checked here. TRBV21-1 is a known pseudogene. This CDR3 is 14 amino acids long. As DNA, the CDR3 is TGTGCCAGCAAGAGTGGGACCGGATCCTACGAGCAGTACTTC. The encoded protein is CASKSGTGSYEQYF.

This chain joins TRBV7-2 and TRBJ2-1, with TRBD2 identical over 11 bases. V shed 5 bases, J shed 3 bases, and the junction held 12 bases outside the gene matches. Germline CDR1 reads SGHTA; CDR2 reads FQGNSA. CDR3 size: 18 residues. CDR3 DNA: TGTGCCAGCAGCGAAGGAGGTCGGGGACTAGCGGTCTACAATGAGCAGTTCTTC. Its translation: CASSEGGRGLAVYNEQFF. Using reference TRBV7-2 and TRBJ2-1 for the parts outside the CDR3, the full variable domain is GAGVSQSPSNKVTEKGKDVELRCDPISGHTALYWYRQSLGQGLEFLIYFQGNSAPDKSGLPSDRFSAERTGGSVSTLTIQRTQQEDSAVYLCASSEGGRGLAVYNEQFFGPGTRLTVL.

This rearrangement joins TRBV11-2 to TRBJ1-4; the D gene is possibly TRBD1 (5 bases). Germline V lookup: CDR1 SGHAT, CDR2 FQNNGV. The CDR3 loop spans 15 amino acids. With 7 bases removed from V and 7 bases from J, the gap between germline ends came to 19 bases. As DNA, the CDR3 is TGTGCCAGCAAAATCAGGGAGGGATTTCGTGAAAAACTGTTTTTT. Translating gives CASKIREGFREKLFF.

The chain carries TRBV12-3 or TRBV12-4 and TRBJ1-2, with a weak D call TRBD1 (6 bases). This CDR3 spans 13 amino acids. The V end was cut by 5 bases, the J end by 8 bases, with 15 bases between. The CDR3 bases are TGTGCCAGCAGTGACTTCACAGGGAGCGGCTACACCTTC. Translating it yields CASSDFTGSGYTF.

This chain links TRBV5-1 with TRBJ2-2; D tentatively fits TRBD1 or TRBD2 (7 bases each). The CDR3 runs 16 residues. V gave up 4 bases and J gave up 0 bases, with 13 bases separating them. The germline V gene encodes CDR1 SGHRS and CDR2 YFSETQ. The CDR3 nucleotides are TGCGCCAGCAGCCGTCAGGGGGGGACGAACACCGGGGAGCTGTTTTTT. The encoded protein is CASSRQGGTNTGELFF.